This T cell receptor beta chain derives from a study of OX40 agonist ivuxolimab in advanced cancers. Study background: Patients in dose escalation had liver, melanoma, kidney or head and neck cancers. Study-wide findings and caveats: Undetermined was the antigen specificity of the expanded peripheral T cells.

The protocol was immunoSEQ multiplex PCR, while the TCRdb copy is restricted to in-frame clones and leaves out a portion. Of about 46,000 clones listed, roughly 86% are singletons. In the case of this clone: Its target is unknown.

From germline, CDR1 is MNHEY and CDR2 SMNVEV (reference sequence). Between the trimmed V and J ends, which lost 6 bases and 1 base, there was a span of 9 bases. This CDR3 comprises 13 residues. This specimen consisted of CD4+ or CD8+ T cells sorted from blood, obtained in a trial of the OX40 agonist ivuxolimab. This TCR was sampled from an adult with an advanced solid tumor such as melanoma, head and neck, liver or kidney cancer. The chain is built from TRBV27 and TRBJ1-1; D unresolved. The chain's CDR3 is CASRSMGNTEAFF. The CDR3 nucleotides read TGTGCCAGCAGATCCATGGGGAACACTGAAGCTTTCTTT.